What follows describes a single T cell receptor (beta chain). The target antigen is unknown. These data originate in a study of cytomegalovirus exposure and HLA in healthy donors. Study-level information: Earlier sequencing of some 190 million T cells yielded around 120 million unique TCR beta sequences.

Broader study findings: Relative to the approximately 670-donor mean, N-insertions were reportedly fewer in an Asian-associated ancestry cluster in a later analysis. CMV antigen specificity of three CMV-associated chains was confirmed in vitro. Most observed TCR sequences were rare, whereas some public TCRs were detected in many donors.

The PCR contained 60 Vbeta and 13 Jbeta primers. Profiled with immunoSEQ multiplex PCR; TCRdb holds only in-frame clones, not every one. The sample lists fewer than 150,000 clones, around 67% occurring once. Germline trimming cut 6 bases from V and 4 bases from J; bases unmatched to any gene: 3. The CDR3 totals 12 residues. Per the germline V gene, CDR1 is SGHRS and CDR2 is YFSETQ. The sample consisted of PBMCs. This chain uses TRBV5-1 with TRBJ2-5; 7 bases map to TRBD2. The sequence was obtained from a woman between 40 and 50 years old in good health and CMV-seronegative. The CDR3, as DNA: TGCGCCAGCACTACGGGGGGAGAGACCCAGTACTTC. Encoded protein: CASTTGGETQYF.